This is a list of T cell receptor beta chains from one sample in a study of persistence of HIV-infected CD4 T cells. No antigen has been identified for these receptors. Only in-frame clones appear in the TCRdb table, and some are missing; sequencing was by immunoSEQ multiplex PCR. The sample includes approximately 65,000 clones, more than 70% of them seen just once. Sample: CD4+ T cells sorted from PBMCs after roughly 18-hour stimulation, taken from a patient who received antiretroviral therapy. The source of these receptors is an adult man with HIV who was CMV-seropositive. The CDR3 runs from the conserved cysteine through the conserved F or W. Each record gives: D gene, J gene, V gene, clone size, CDR3 protein, CDR3 DNA. D genes are given only for firm matches. Some rows mark clone size as missing; the rest say once, few, many or name a class of expanded clone.

D gene: TRBD1; J gene: TRBJ1-2; V gene: TRBV6-5; clone size: NA; CDR3 protein: CASSQQGAGGYTF; CDR3 DNA: TGTGCCAGCAGTCAACAGGGGGCAGGTGGCTACACCTTC
D gene: NA; J gene: TRBJ2-3; V gene: TRBV5-6; clone size: NA; CDR3 protein: CASSLAGTDTQYF; CDR3 DNA: TGTGCCAGCAGCTTGGCCGGCACAGATACGCAGTATTTT
D gene: NA; J gene: TRBJ2-7; V gene: TRBV6-1; clone size: NA; CDR3 protein: CASTFGGSSYEQYF; CDR3 DNA: TGTGCCAGCACCTTCGGTGGCAGCTCCTACGAGCAGTACTTC
D gene: TRBD1; J gene: TRBJ2-7; V gene: TRBV6-1; clone size: NA; CDR3 protein: CASSERVLKGTGKVNEQYF; CDR3 DNA: TGTGCCAGCAGTGAAAGGGTGTTGAAGGGGACAGGGAAGGTCAACGAGCAGTACTTC
D gene: NA; J gene: TRBJ1-5; V gene: TRBV6-1; clone size: NA; CDR3 protein: CASSEMSPGMTQHF; CDR3 DNA: TGTGCCAGCAGTGAAATGAGCCCCGGCATGACCCAGCATTTT
D gene: NA; J gene: TRBJ2-3; V gene: TRBV4-2; clone size: NA; CDR3 protein: CASSQRTSTDTQYF; CDR3 DNA: TGTGCCAGCAGCCAGAGGACAAGCACAGATACGCAGTATTTT
D gene: NA; J gene: TRBJ2-7; V gene: TRBV27; clone size: NA; CDR3 protein: CASSARGLGLVEQYF; CDR3 DNA: TGTGCCAGCAGCGCCCGGGGCCTGGGGTTGGTCGAGCAGTACTTC
D gene: NA; J gene: TRBJ2-3; V gene: TRBV5-4; clone size: NA; CDR3 protein: CASSSRAGLTDTQYF; CDR3 DNA: TGTGCCAGCAGCTCCCGCGCGGGGTTAACAGATACGCAGTATTTT
D gene: NA; J gene: TRBJ1-5; V gene: TRBV3-1/TRBV3-2; clone size: medium-sized; CDR3 protein: CASSQGNQPQHF; CDR3 DNA: TGTGCCAGCAGCCAAGGAAATCAGCCCCAGCATTTT
D gene: NA; J gene: TRBJ1-3; V gene: TRBV28; clone size: NA; CDR3 protein: CASASGTRRNTIYF; CDR3 DNA: TGTGCCAGCGCCTCGGGGACACGGAGAAACACCATATATTTT
D gene: NA; J gene: TRBJ2-3; V gene: TRBV3-1/TRBV3-2; clone size: NA; CDR3 protein: CASSTQDTQYF; CDR3 DNA: TGTGCCAGCAGCACGCAAGATACGCAGTATTTT
D gene: TRBD1; J gene: TRBJ1-4; V gene: TRBV28; clone size: few; CDR3 protein: CASSLFSGDRGFGTNEKLFF; CDR3 DNA: TGTGCCAGCAGTTTATTTTCGGGGGACAGGGGGTTCGGTACTAATGAAAAACTGTTTTTT
D gene: NA; J gene: TRBJ2-2; V gene: TRBV28; clone size: NA; CDR3 protein: CASNGGGTGELFF; CDR3 DNA: TGTGCCAGCAACGGGGGAGGCACCGGGGAGCTGTTTTTT
D gene: TRBD1; J gene: TRBJ2-7; V gene: TRBV19; clone size: NA; CDR3 protein: CASTPGTAGHEQYF; CDR3 DNA: TGTGCCAGTACGCCGGGGACAGCTGGACACGAGCAGTACTTC
D gene: NA; J gene: TRBJ1-2; V gene: TRBV2; clone size: NA; CDR3 protein: CASSPTAVTSNYGYTF; CDR3 DNA: TGTGCCAGCAGTCCGACGGCGGTCACTTCCAACTATGGCTACACCTTC
D gene: NA; J gene: TRBJ1-2; V gene: TRBV3-1/TRBV3-2; clone size: NA; CDR3 protein: CASSQVSHGYTF; CDR3 DNA: TGTGCCAGCAGCCAAGTTTCTCATGGCTACACCTTC
D gene: NA; J gene: TRBJ2-7; V gene: TRBV19; clone size: NA; CDR3 protein: CASSRVAGDHEQYF; CDR3 DNA: TGTGCCAGTAGTAGGGTCGCAGGGGACCACGAGCAGTACTTC
D gene: NA; J gene: TRBJ2-3; V gene: TRBV2; clone size: few; CDR3 protein: CATKAGQSTDTQYF; CDR3 DNA: TGTGCCACGAAAGCGGGTCAGAGCACAGATACGCAGTATTTT
D gene: TRBD2; J gene: TRBJ2-1; V gene: TRBV3-1/TRBV3-2; clone size: NA; CDR3 protein: CASSPRTSGGHNEQFF; CDR3 DNA: TGTGCCAGCAGCCCAAGGACTAGCGGGGGGCACAATGAGCAGTTCTTC
D gene: TRBD1; J gene: TRBJ1-1; V gene: TRBV19; clone size: few; CDR3 protein: CASSIYRGINTEAFF; CDR3 DNA: TGTGCCAGTAGTATCTACAGGGGAATTAACACTGAAGCTTTCTTT
D gene: NA; J gene: TRBJ1-1; V gene: TRBV6-5; clone size: few; CDR3 protein: CASSYRGRINTEAFF; CDR3 DNA: TGTGCCAGCAGTTACCGGGGACGAATAAACACTGAAGCTTTCTTT
D gene: NA; J gene: TRBJ1-5; V gene: TRBV6-5; clone size: NA; CDR3 protein: CASRQQKISNQPQHF; CDR3 DNA: TGTGCCAGCAGGCAACAGAAGATTAGCAATCAGCCCCAGCATTTT
D gene: TRBD2; J gene: TRBJ2-1; V gene: TRBV19; clone size: NA; CDR3 protein: CASSSGAAVEQFF; CDR3 DNA: TGTGCCAGCTCTAGCGGCGCGGCCGTTGAGCAGTTCTTC
D gene: NA; J gene: TRBJ2-2; V gene: TRBV29-1; clone size: NA; CDR3 protein: CSVLRDSTGELFF; CDR3 DNA: TGCAGCGTTCTCCGGGACTCCACCGGGGAGCTGTTTTTT
D gene: NA; J gene: TRBJ2-2; V gene: TRBV24-1; clone size: few; CDR3 protein: CATSDAGQYTGELFF; CDR3 DNA: TGTGCCACCAGTGATGCTGGACAGTACACCGGGGAGCTGTTTTTT
D gene: TRBD1; J gene: TRBJ1-4; V gene: TRBV5-5; clone size: NA; CDR3 protein: CASSLVGTGVGEKLFF; CDR3 DNA: TGTGCCAGCAGCTTGGTGGGGACAGGGGTTGGTGAAAAACTGTTTTTT
D gene: NA; J gene: TRBJ1-3; V gene: TRBV4-1; clone size: NA; CDR3 protein: CASSAWGTEGNTIYF; CDR3 DNA: TGCGCCAGCAGCGCTTGGGGGACGGAGGGAAACACCATATATTTT
D gene: TRBD1; J gene: TRBJ1-6; V gene: TRBV5-5; clone size: NA; CDR3 protein: CASSLDRGYSPLHF; CDR3 DNA: TGTGCCAGCAGCTTGGACAGGGGATATTCACCCCTCCACTTT
D gene: NA; J gene: TRBJ2-1; V gene: TRBV28; clone size: NA; CDR3 protein: CASSLLWREQFF; CDR3 DNA: TGTGCCAGCAGCCTGCTGTGGAGGGAGCAGTTCTTC
D gene: NA; J gene: TRBJ1-5; V gene: TRBV27; clone size: NA; CDR3 protein: CASSSRQGNQPQHF; CDR3 DNA: TGTGCCAGCAGTTCGCGACAAGGCAATCAGCCCCAGCATTTT
D gene: NA; J gene: TRBJ2-3; V gene: TRBV5-1; clone size: NA; CDR3 protein: CASSLSTGTDTQYF; CDR3 DNA: TGCGCCAGCAGCTTGTCGACAGGAACAGATACGCAGTATTTT
D gene: TRBD1; J gene: TRBJ1-6; V gene: TRBV18; clone size: NA; CDR3 protein: CASSPGTAINSPLHF; CDR3 DNA: TGTGCCAGCTCGCCCGGGACAGCCATTAATTCACCCCTCCACTTT
D gene: NA; J gene: TRBJ2-2; V gene: TRBV24-1; clone size: NA; CDR3 protein: CATSETATAGELFF; CDR3 DNA: TGTGCCACCAGTGAGACCGCAACGGCCGGGGAGCTGTTTTTT
D gene: NA; J gene: TRBJ1-6; V gene: TRBV2; clone size: few; CDR3 protein: CASTARVSTNSPLHF; CDR3 DNA: TGTGCCAGCACCGCCAGGGTCTCGACGAATTCACCCCTCCACTTT
D gene: TRBD1; J gene: TRBJ2-4; V gene: TRBV28; clone size: NA; CDR3 protein: CASSPGQGGNIQYF; CDR3 DNA: TGTGCCAGCAGCCCCGGACAGGGCGGAAACATTCAGTACTTC
D gene: NA; J gene: TRBJ2-7; V gene: TRBV27; clone size: few; CDR3 protein: CASRNPLGNEQYF; CDR3 DNA: TGTGCCAGCAGAAACCCCCTCGGAAACGAGCAGTACTTC
D gene: NA; J gene: TRBJ1-2; V gene: TRBV5-4; clone size: NA; CDR3 protein: CASSLGGPQRGNYGYTF; CDR3 DNA: TGTGCCAGCAGCTTGGGAGGGCCCCAAAGGGGGAACTATGGCTACACCTTC
D gene: TRBD2; J gene: TRBJ2-2; V gene: TRBV7-3; clone size: NA; CDR3 protein: CASSLKDSGLANTGELFF; CDR3 DNA: TGTGCCAGCAGCTTAAAGGATTCGGGACTAGCAAACACCGGGGAGCTGTTTTTT
D gene: NA; J gene: TRBJ2-2; V gene: TRBV7-2; clone size: NA; CDR3 protein: CASSLASTFGTSNTGELFF; CDR3 DNA: TGTGCCAGCAGCTTAGCAAGTACGTTTGGGACATCGAACACCGGGGAGCTGTTTTTT
D gene: NA; J gene: TRBJ2-3; V gene: TRBV29-1; clone size: NA; CDR3 protein: CSVEKAADTQYF; CDR3 DNA: TGCAGCGTTGAAAAGGCGGCCGATACGCAGTATTTT
D gene: NA; J gene: TRBJ1-3; V gene: TRBV3-1/TRBV3-2; clone size: NA; CDR3 protein: CASSQASGPGNTIYF; CDR3 DNA: TGTGCCAGCAGCCAAGCCTCGGGGCCGGGAAACACCATATATTTT
D gene: NA; J gene: TRBJ1-3; V gene: TRBV7-6; clone size: NA; CDR3 protein: CASSLYAGSSGNTIYF; CDR3 DNA: TGTGCCAGCAGCCTCTACGCAGGGAGCTCTGGAAACACCATATATTTT
D gene: TRBD1; J gene: TRBJ2-3; V gene: TRBV6-1; clone size: NA; CDR3 protein: CASSVDRGNPSTDTQYF; CDR3 DNA: TGTGCCAGCAGTGTTGACAGGGGGAATCCCAGCACAGATACGCAGTATTTT
D gene: TRBD1; J gene: TRBJ1-2; V gene: TRBV7-9; clone size: NA; CDR3 protein: CASSMGQGMSNGYTF; CDR3 DNA: TGTGCCAGCAGCATGGGACAGGGAATGTCGAATGGCTACACCTTC
D gene: TRBD1; J gene: TRBJ1-6; V gene: TRBV27; clone size: NA; CDR3 protein: CASSSDRTGRTSPLHF; CDR3 DNA: TGTGCCAGCAGTTCTGACAGGACAGGGAGAACTTCACCCCTCCACTTT
D gene: NA; J gene: TRBJ1-4; V gene: TRBV2; clone size: NA; CDR3 protein: CASSETAQQTNEKLFF; CDR3 DNA: TGTGCCAGCAGTGAAACGGCCCAACAAACGAATGAAAAACTGTTTTTT
D gene: TRBD1; J gene: TRBJ2-2; V gene: TRBV6-5; clone size: once; CDR3 protein: CASSFRGTAGGELFF; CDR3 DNA: TGTGCCAGCAGCTTCCGTGGGACAGCAGGCGGGGAGCTGTTTTTT
D gene: NA; J gene: TRBJ2-2; V gene: TRBV9; clone size: NA; CDR3 protein: CASSVGGSSTGELFF; CDR3 DNA: TGTGCCAGCAGCGTAGGCGGCAGCAGCACCGGGGAGCTGTTTTTT
D gene: NA; J gene: TRBJ2-3; V gene: TRBV7-9; clone size: NA; CDR3 protein: CASSLAGGYGTDTQYF; CDR3 DNA: TGTGCCAGCAGCTTAGCGGGGGGATACGGCACAGATACGCAGTATTTT
D gene: TRBD1; J gene: TRBJ1-2; V gene: TRBV9; clone size: NA; CDR3 protein: CASSAGQGGTYGYTF; CDR3 DNA: TGTGCCAGCAGCGCAGGACAGGGAGGAACCTATGGCTACACCTTC
D gene: TRBD1; J gene: TRBJ1-5; V gene: TRBV6-5; clone size: NA; CDR3 protein: CASSLDRFSDQPQHF; CDR3 DNA: TGTGCCAGCAGTTTGGACAGGTTTTCGGATCAGCCCCAGCATTTT
D gene: TRBD1; J gene: TRBJ1-4; V gene: TRBV28; clone size: NA; CDR3 protein: CASSFETGGVKLFF; CDR3 DNA: TGTGCCAGCAGTTTCGAGACAGGGGGCGTGAAACTGTTTTTT
D gene: NA; J gene: TRBJ1-1; V gene: TRBV6-1; clone size: once; CDR3 protein: CASSELGGAVPVLAFF; CDR3 DNA: TGTGCCAGCAGTGAATTGGGTGGGGCGGTCCCGGTGCTAGCTTTCTTT
D gene: TRBD1; J gene: TRBJ1-1; V gene: TRBV18; clone size: NA; CDR3 protein: CASSPQGAQNTEAFF; CDR3 DNA: TGTGCCAGCTCACCACAGGGGGCCCAGAACACTGAAGCTTTCTTT
D gene: NA; J gene: TRBJ1-2; V gene: TRBV7-2; clone size: NA; CDR3 protein: CASSLEPSPPSYTF; CDR3 DNA: TGTGCCAGCAGCTTAGAACCGTCCCCTCCTAGCTACACCTTC
D gene: TRBD1; J gene: TRBJ1-5; V gene: TRBV18; clone size: NA; CDR3 protein: CASSPTGQRISDQPQHF; CDR3 DNA: TGTGCCAGCTCACCGACGGGACAGCGCATCTCGGATCAGCCCCAGCATTTT
D gene: NA; J gene: TRBJ1-6; V gene: TRBV5-1; clone size: NA; CDR3 protein: CASSLVPLPANSYNSPLHF; CDR3 DNA: TGCGCCAGCAGCTTGGTCCCACTACCAGCGAACTCCTATAATTCACCCCTCCACTTT
D gene: NA; J gene: TRBJ1-4; V gene: TRBV7-2; clone size: NA; CDR3 protein: CASSLKAPRTATNEKLFF; CDR3 DNA: TGTGCCAGCAGCTTAAAGGCGCCACGAACTGCAACTAATGAAAAACTGTTTTTT
D gene: TRBD1; J gene: TRBJ2-7; V gene: TRBV27; clone size: NA; CDR3 protein: CASSSGQGNGEQYF; CDR3 DNA: TGTGCCAGCAGTTCGGGACAGGGGAACGGCGAGCAGTACTTC
D gene: NA; J gene: TRBJ1-5; V gene: TRBV9; clone size: NA; CDR3 protein: CASSGGQGSNQPQHF; CDR3 DNA: TGTGCCAGCAGCGGAGGGCAGGGAAGCAATCAGCCCCAGCATTTT